The 21 T cell receptor beta chains listed next were all sequenced from one sample in a study of T-cell reconstitution after alpha-beta-depleted transplantation in children. For TCRbeta, the library was prepared with unique molecular identifiers. In TCRdb, the PCR reads were re-called with MiXCR into one record per CDR3 protein. This sample has about 240,000 distinct CDR3 sequences, with about a quarter found just once. The sequencing here drew on PBMCs, taken before TCRalphabeta/CD19-depleted stem cell transplant. The receptors here all came from a girl aged 2 to 9 with Fanconi anemia, due to receive a stem cell transplant.

This clonotype appeared many times. V and J are TRBV6-5 and TRBJ1-6, with D perhaps TRBD1 (5 bases). The germline gives CDR1 MNHEY, CDR2 SVGAGI. There are 14 residues in the CDR3. Trimming cost V 6 bases and J 7 bases, with 13 bases left between them. For the CDR3, the DNA is TGTGCCAGCAGCTTAGGGACTGAGAATTCACCCCTCCACTTT. It yields the protein CASSLGTENSPLHF.

This clonotype was counted at least ten times. The chain couples TRBV12-3 or TRBV12-4 to TRBJ2-7, with TRBD1 matching 7 bases. V lost 4 bases and J lost 0; bases outside the gene matches: 6. The CDR3 loop spans 15 amino acids. CDR3 sequence: CASSWARGNSYEQYF. The CDR3 bases are TGTGCCAGCAGTTGGGCCAGGGGGAACTCCTACGAGCAGTACTTC.

This clonotype has only a few counts. The chain combines TRBV10-3 with TRBJ2-2; D gene uncertain. V was shortened by 2 bases and J by 5 bases, with 6 bases between the two germline ends. CDR3 length: 13 residues. Germline values: CDR1 ENHRY, CDR2 SYGVKD. CDR3 loop: CAISESGTGELFF. DNA for the CDR3: TGTGCCATCAGTGAGAGTGGGACCGGGGAGCTGTTTTTT.

The rearrangement joins TRBV6-5 to TRBJ2-6; TRBD2 agrees at 8 bases. The J segment lost 3 bases and the V segment lost 4 bases, leaving 11 bases of the junction unmatched. Per the germline V gene, CDR1 is MNHEY and CDR2 is SVGAGI. This CDR3 is 18 amino acids long. The CDR3 nucleotides read TGTGCCAGCAGTTTACTCGGGACTAGTTCCTTTGGGGCCAACGTCCTGACTTTC. Translated: CASSLLGTSSFGANVLTF.

The chain has TRBV20-1 and TRBJ2-5; 7 nucleotides agree with TRBD2. Germline CDR1 reads DFQATT; CDR2 reads SNEGSKA (reference sequence). The CDR3 sequence is 15 residues long. V dropped 2 bases and J dropped 2; count of bases not matched to a gene: 8. The CDR3 DNA sequence: TGCAGTGCTAGACTGACCATGCGGGGGCAAGAGACCCAGTACTTC. It codes for CSARLTMRGQETQYF.

The chain has TRBV20-1 and TRBJ2-3; 9 bases fit TRBD2. CDR1 and CDR2 (germline): DFQATT, SNEGSKA (reference sequence). With V trimmed by 6 bases and J by 2 bases, 9 bases remained unmatched. This CDR3 is 15 amino acids long. CDR3 region: CSALYSGRPTDTQYF. The CDR3, as DNA: TGCAGTGCCCTATACAGCGGGAGGCCCACAGATACGCAGTATTTT.

This clonotype was found many times. The V and J genes are TRBV24-1 and TRBJ2-2; TRBD2 matches at 9 bases. The CDR3 length is 15 residues. V lost 7 bases, J lost 5 bases, and 7 bases stayed unmatched. From germline, CDR1 is KGHDR and CDR2 SFDVKD. The CDR3 region has the DNA TGTGCCACCAGAGCAGGCAGCGGGAGGACCGGGGAGCTGTTTTTT. Amino acids: CATRAGSGRTGELFF.

CDR3 DNA sequence: TGCAGTGCTAGAAAAGCGGGAGGGAGGGACAATGAGCAGTTCTTC. Residues: CSARKAGGRDNEQFF. The chain links TRBV20-1 to TRBJ2-1; 10 bases fit TRBD2. The trim removed 2 bases at V and 5 bases at J, leaving 6 bases unmatched. The CDR3 is 15 residues long. CDR1 DFQATT and CDR2 SNEGSKA come from the germline V gene (reference sequence).

The rearrangement links TRBV20-1 to TRBJ2-3; 8 bases fit TRBD1. V gave up 0 bases and J gave up 2 bases; unmatched junction bases: 7. CDR1 is DFQATT, CDR2 SNEGSKA, per germline (reference sequence). This CDR3 has 16 residues. CDR3 region: CSARDLGQVSTDTQYF. Written as DNA, the CDR3 is TGCAGTGCTAGAGATTTGGGACAGGTCTCCACAGATACGCAGTATTTT.

Remarks on this clonotype: Sequence at one end of the junction differs from germline and may be a read error. This chain uses TRBV5-1 with TRBJ2-3; the D call may be TRBD1 or TRBD2 (5 bases each). The CDR3 consists of 12 residues. CDR1 is SGHRS and CDR2 is YFSETQ in the germline V gene. The CDR3 sequence is CASSLSPGLLRF. The CDR3 DNA is TGCGCCAGCAGCTTGAGTCCGGGGCTCCTTAGGTTT.

At least ten counts were recorded for this clonotype. V and J are TRBV12-3 or TRBV12-4 and TRBJ2-1; a possible D gene is TRBD2 (6 bases). V lost 1 base, J lost 0 bases, and 13 bases lay in between. The CDR3 runs 17 residues. The CDR3 DNA follows: TGTGCCAGCAGTTTAGACCCCACTAGCCCCTCCTACAATGAGCAGTTCTTC. Translated, it gives CASSLDPTSPSYNEQFF.

This clonotype has a count of ten or more. The rearrangement uses TRBV29-1 and TRBJ2-1; no clear D gene. The CDR3 runs 10 residues. In germline, CDR1 is SQVTM, CDR2 ANQGSEA. Trimming took 3 bases from V and 4 from J, leaving 1 base between them. The CDR3, as DNA: TGCAGCGTTGAGTACAATGAGCAGTTCTTC. It encodes CSVEYNEQFF.

This clonotype has ten or more counts. CDR3 in DNA: TGTGCCATCAGTGAGACCGGGAGTAGTGGAAACACCATATATTTT. Encoded protein: CAISETGSSGNTIYF. This chain connects TRBV10-3 to TRBJ1-3; no clear D gene. The germline CDR1 and CDR2 sequences are ENHRY and SYGVKD. The CDR3 covers 15 residues. The ends were cut back, 2 bases at V and 3 bases at J, with 11 bases in the middle.

In this sample, this clonotype turned up a few times. V is TRBV7-8 and J is TRBJ2-7; TRBD1 agrees at 9 bases. The CDR3 runs to 14 residues. V shed 7 bases, J shed 11 bases, and the junction held 15 bases outside the gene matches. Germline V lookup: CDR1 SGHVS, CDR2 FQNEAQ. The CDR3 nucleotides are TGTGCCAGCACTTGGGGGACAGGGTACCTAGGGGAGTACTTC. Its translation: CASTWGTGYLGEYF.

This clonotype was seen repeatedly, ten times or more. This chain joins TRBV6-5 and TRBJ1-2, with 8 bases fitting TRBD1. CDR3 length equals 13 residues. Germline lookup yields CDR1 MNHEY and CDR2 SVGAGI. V shed 4 bases, J shed 4 bases, and the junction held 2 bases outside the gene matches. This CDR3 reads CASSWTGFYGYTF. In nucleotides, the CDR3 is TGTGCCAGCAGTTGGACAGGGTTCTATGGCTACACCTTC.

DNA for the CDR3: TGTGCCAGCAGCTCGGCCCGGACTAGCGGAACCTACGAGCAGTACTTC. This sequence encodes CASSSARTSGTYEQYF. The chain recombines TRBV5-5 with TRBJ2-7; 10 positions match TRBD2. J gave up 2 bases and V 3 bases, and 8 bases lay outside the gene matches. This CDR3 spans 16 amino acids. CDR1 and CDR2 (germline): SGHKS, YYEKEE (reference sequence).

This clonotype showed up just a few times. The V call is TRBV7-9, the J call TRBJ1-2; 8 bases match TRBD1. Trimming took 5 bases from V and 0 from J; bases not matched to a gene: 8. This CDR3 is 16 amino acids long. Per germline, CDR1 SEHNR and CDR2 FQNEAQ (reference sequence). CDR3 sequence reads: CASSAYRDRTNYGYTF. CDR3 sequence (DNA): TGTGCCAGCAGCGCTTACCGGGACAGGACTAACTATGGCTACACCTTC.

The sample holds many counts of this clonotype. This chain links TRBV20-1 with TRBJ1-2, with 7 nucleotides matching TRBD1. The CDR3 has 13 residues. Unmatched junction bases numbered 6, after V lost 6 bases and J lost 2 bases. Germline V gene data show CDR1 as DFQATT and CDR2 as SNEGSKA (reference sequence). CDR3 DNA sequence: TGCAGTGCCAGGGGACAGATGAACTATGGCTACACCTTC. Its translation is CSARGQMNYGYTF.

This clonotype occurred many times. The chain employs TRBV29-1 and TRBJ2-5; no clear D gene. Germline loops: CDR1 SQVTM, CDR2 ANQGSEA. Trimming shortened V by 7 bases and J by 1 base, and 13 bases separated the two germline ends. The CDR3 extends over 13 amino acids. The DNA of the CDR3 is TGCAGCGGTGCGAGACTTACCCAAGAGACCCAGTACTTC. Translating gives CSGARLTQETQYF.

The sample holds many counts of this clonotype. This rearrangement joins TRBV20-1 to TRBJ2-4; D possibly matches TRBD1 or TRBD2 (5 bases each). CDR1 is DFQATT, CDR2 SNEGSKA, per germline (reference sequence). CDR3 length: 17 residues. Between the trimmed V and J ends, which lost 3 bases and 6 bases, there was a span of 24 bases. The CDR3 DNA reads TGCAGTGCTAGGAAGATAGAGGGGTTTGTTTTAGGAAACATTCAGTACTTC. It encodes CSARKIEGFVLGNIQYF.

In its sample, this clonotype was seen many times. V is TRBV29-1 and J is TRBJ2-1; D might be TRBD1 (5 bases). The CDR3 contains 16 residues. Germline V gene data show CDR1 as SQVTM and CDR2 as ANQGSEA. V lost 3 bases, J lost 2 bases, and 17 bases lay in between. CDR3 region: CSVESAPRGPYNEQFF. CDR3 in DNA: TGCAGCGTTGAGTCGGCCCCAAGGGGTCCCTACAATGAGCAGTTCTTC.